These 9 T cell receptor beta chains share one sample of origin, sequenced in a study of cytomegalovirus exposure and HLA in healthy donors. PCR amplification relied on 60 Vbeta primers (plus 13 Jbeta primers). Sequenced by immunoSEQ multiplex PCR; TCRdb stores in-frame clones only, minus some. The sample holds under 200,000 clones, roughly 80% seen once. The sample was PBMCs. The receptors derive from a man between 35 and 55 years old in good health and CMV-seronegative.

The J gene is TRBJ2-5, the V gene TRBV4-1; possibly TRBD2 for D (8 bases). This CDR3 contains 18 residues. Trimming took off 0 bases at V and 1 base at J, with 18 bases between the two ends. Per germline, CDR1 MGHRA and CDR2 YSYEKL. CDR3: CASSQDPGGGKFQETQYF. In DNA, the CDR3 is TGCGCCAGCAGCCAAGACCCGGGAGGGGGCAAATTCCAAGAGACCCAGTACTTC.

The V gene is TRBV19, the J gene TRBJ1-1; 8 nucleotides line up with TRBD1. Unmatched junction bases numbered 13, after V lost 3 bases and J lost 4 bases. The CDR3 is 17 residues long. Germline V CDR1 and CDR2: LNHDA, SQIVND (reference sequence). The CDR3 region has the DNA TGTGCCAGTAGTATTCGGATTGGACAGGGTATGATCACTGAAGCTTTCTTT. This sequence encodes CASSIRIGQGMITEAFF.

The rearrangement uses TRBV19 and TRBJ2-7; tentative D call: TRBD2 (6 bases). The V end was cut by 4 bases, the J end by 1 base, with 17 bases between. This CDR3 region has 16 residues. Germline CDR1 LNHDA, CDR2 SQIVND (reference sequence). The CDR3: CASSTGTSRSSYEQYF. The CDR3 bases are TGTGCCAGTAGTACCGGGACTTCGAGGAGTTCCTACGAGCAGTACTTC.

The rearrangement links TRBV5-5 to TRBJ2-3; 7 bases match TRBD2. After removal of 5 bases from V and 4 bases from J, the junction contained 7 bases not matched to a gene. CDR1 and CDR2 from the germline V gene are SGHKS and YYEKEE (reference sequence). The length of the CDR3 is 14 residues. The CDR3 loop reads CASSPAGRPDTQYF. CDR3 in DNA: TGTGCCAGCAGTCCAGCGGGACGACCAGATACGCAGTATTTT.

V usage is TRBV10-3 and J usage is TRBJ2-1, with TRBD2 as a possible D gene (6 bases). Trimming removed 6 bases from V and 10 bases from J, with 13 bases in between. Germline loops: CDR1 ENHRY, CDR2 SYGVKD. This CDR3 is 12 amino acids long. The CDR3 nucleotides read TGTGCCATCAGCCCCTCGGGGGTCGAGCAGTTCTTC. Its translation is CAISPSGVEQFF.

The chain couples TRBV21-1 to TRBJ1-3; TRBD1, the D gene given by the table, was not confirmed from the DNA. TRBV21-1 is termed a pseudogene. The length of the CDR3 is 18 residues. DNA for the CDR3: TGTGCCAGCAGCTGCCGAGGGACACTAAGCCGCTCTGGAAACACCATATATTTT. Translation gives CASSCRGTLSRSGNTIYF.

The chain employs TRBV11-3 and TRBJ2-3; no clear D. V was cut by 1 base and J by 2 bases, with 7 bases left in between. This CDR3 is 14 amino acids long. Per the germline V gene, CDR1 is SGHNT and CDR2 is YENEEA. CDR3 protein: CASSLGRSTDTQYF. CDR3 coding DNA: TGTGCCAGCAGCTTAGGGCGGTCCACAGATACGCAGTATTTT.

The rearrangement joins TRBV7-2 to TRBJ1-3; 8 bases align to TRBD1. The CDR3 length is 15 residues. With 1 base clipped from V and 4 bases from J, the junction kept 3 bases outside the gene matches. Germline loops: CDR1 SGHTA, CDR2 FQGNSA. Here the CDR3 DNA reads TGTGCCAGCAGCTTAGGGACAGGGATCGGAAACACCATATATTTT. Encoded protein: CASSLGTGIGNTIYF.

As to this clone: The junction does not match germline at one end; this may be a read error. V is TRBV7-7 and J is TRBJ2-2; 12 bases map to TRBD2. There are 15 residues in the CDR3. CDR1 and CDR2 from the germline V gene are SSHAT and FNYEAQ (reference sequence). This CDR3 is CASSPGLAGTGELFF. The CDR3 DNA follows: TGTGCTAGCAGCCCTGGACTAGCGGGGACCGGGGAGCTGTTTTTT.